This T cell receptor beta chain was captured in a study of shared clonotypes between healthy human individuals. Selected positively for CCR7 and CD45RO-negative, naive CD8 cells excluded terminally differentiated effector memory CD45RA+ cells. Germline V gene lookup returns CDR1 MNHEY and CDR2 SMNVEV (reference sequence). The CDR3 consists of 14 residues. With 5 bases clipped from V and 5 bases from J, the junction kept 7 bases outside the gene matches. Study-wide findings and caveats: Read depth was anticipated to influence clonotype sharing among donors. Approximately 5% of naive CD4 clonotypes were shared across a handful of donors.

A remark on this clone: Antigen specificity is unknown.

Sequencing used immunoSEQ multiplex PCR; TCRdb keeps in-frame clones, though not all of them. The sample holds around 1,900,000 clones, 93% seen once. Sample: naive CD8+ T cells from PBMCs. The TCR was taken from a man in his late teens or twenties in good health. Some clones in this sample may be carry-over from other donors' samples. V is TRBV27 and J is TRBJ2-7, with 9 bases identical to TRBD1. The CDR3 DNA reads TGTGCCAGCAGTCCAGGACAGGGGTTCAACGAGCAGTACTTC. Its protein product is CASSPGQGFNEQYF.